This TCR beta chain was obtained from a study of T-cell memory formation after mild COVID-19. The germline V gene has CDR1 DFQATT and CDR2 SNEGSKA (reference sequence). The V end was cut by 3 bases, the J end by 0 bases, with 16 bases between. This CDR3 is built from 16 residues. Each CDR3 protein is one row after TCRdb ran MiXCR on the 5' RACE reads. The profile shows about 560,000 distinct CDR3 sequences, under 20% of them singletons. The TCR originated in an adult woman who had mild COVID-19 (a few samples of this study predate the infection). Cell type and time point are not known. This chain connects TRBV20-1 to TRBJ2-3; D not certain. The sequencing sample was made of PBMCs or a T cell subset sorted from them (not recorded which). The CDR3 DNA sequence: TGCAGTGCTAGTGCACGGTCCACTATTAGCACAGATACGCAGTATTTT. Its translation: CSASARSTISTDTQYF.